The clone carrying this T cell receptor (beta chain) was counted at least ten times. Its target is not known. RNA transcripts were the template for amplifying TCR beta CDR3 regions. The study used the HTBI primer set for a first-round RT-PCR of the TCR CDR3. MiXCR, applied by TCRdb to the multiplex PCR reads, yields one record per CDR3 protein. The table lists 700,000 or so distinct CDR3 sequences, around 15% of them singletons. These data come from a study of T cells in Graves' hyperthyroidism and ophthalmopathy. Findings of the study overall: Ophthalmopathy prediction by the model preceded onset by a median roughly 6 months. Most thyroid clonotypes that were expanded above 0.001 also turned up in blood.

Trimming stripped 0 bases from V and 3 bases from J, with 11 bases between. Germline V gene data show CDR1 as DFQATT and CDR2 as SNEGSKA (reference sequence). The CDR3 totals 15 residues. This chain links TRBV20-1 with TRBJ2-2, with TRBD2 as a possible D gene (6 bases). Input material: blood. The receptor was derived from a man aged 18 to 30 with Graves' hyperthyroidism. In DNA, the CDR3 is TGCAGTGCTAGAGATCTGTCTAGCGACACCGGGGAGCTGTTTTTT. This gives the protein CSARDLSSDTGELFF.